The 9 T cell receptor beta chains below were found in one sample sequenced in a study of T cell responses to AZD1222 COVID-19 vaccine. The assay was immunoSEQ multiplex PCR, and TCRdb's table has in-frame clones only and misses some. There are some 130,000 clones in the sample; 90% to 95% occur only once, and about 2.7% lies in the top ten. The specimen was peripheral blood, collected on day 0 of AZD1222 vaccination. Receptors were obtained from an adult in good health.

The chain employs TRBV7-9 and TRBJ2-2; D gene unclear. Germline CDR1 and CDR2: SEHNR and FQNEAQ (reference sequence). The V gene lost 0 bases and the J gene lost 6 bases, with 8 bases spanning the gap. The CDR3 runs 14 residues. For the CDR3, the DNA is TGTGCCAGCAGCTTAGCACAAAGGGCCGGGGAGCTGTTTTTT. Protein product: CASSLAQRAGELFF. The full variable domain, in which reference TRBV7-9 and TRBJ2-2 provide the parts outside the CDR3, is DTGVSQNPRHKITKRGQNVTFRCDPISEHNRLYWYRQTLGQGPEFLTYFQNEAQLEKSRLLSDRFSAERPKGSFSTLEIQRTEQGDSAMYLCASSLAQRAGELFFGEGSRLTVL.

The rearrangement joins TRBV10-3 to TRBJ1-2; 8 nucleotides agree with TRBD1. The CDR3 sequence is 12 residues long. Germline V gene lookup returns CDR1 ENHRY and CDR2 SYGVKD. The junction had 4 bases not matched to a gene; V was cut back by 5 bases and J by 8 bases. The CDR3 reads CAISRQGNGYTF. DNA of the CDR3: TGTGCCATCAGTAGACAGGGGAACGGCTACACCTTC.

V and J are TRBV19 and TRBJ1-2; 9 bases are a match to TRBD1. From germline, CDR1 is LNHDA and CDR2 SQIVND (reference sequence). The junction had 7 bases not matched to a gene; V was cut back by 5 bases and J by 6 bases. The CDR3 is 14 residues long. The CDR3 DNA is TGTGCCAGTAGTGGAGAGAGGACAGGGGATGGCTACACCTTC. It is translated as CASSGERTGDGYTF.

The CDR3 coding sequence is TGTGCCTGGAGTTCCCCTTTTAGCCGGAGCAACAATGAGCAGTTCTTC. Amino acid sequence: CAWSSPFSRSNNEQFF. The gene calls are TRBV30 and TRBJ2-1; D gene unclear. V was pared by 2 bases and J by 5 bases, with 19 bases between. CDR3 length: 16 residues. Looked up from germline, CDR1 is GTSNPN and CDR2 is SVGIG (reference sequence).

The chain links TRBV27 to TRBJ1-2; D may be TRBD1 (5 bases). This CDR3 comprises 11 residues. Germline V gives CDR1 MNHEY, CDR2 SMNVEV (reference sequence). V gave up 6 bases and J gave up 6 bases, with 8 bases separating them. The CDR3 DNA sequence: TGTGCCAGCAGCCGGGACGATGGCTACACCTTC. Residues: CASSRDDGYTF.

This clone is a singleton in its sample. The chain has TRBV11-2 and TRBJ2-2, with a tentative D call TRBD2 (6 bases). The germline V gene encodes CDR1 SGHAT and CDR2 FQNNGV. Trimming pared 5 bases from V and 0 bases from J, leaving 13 bases between. The CDR3 covers 16 residues. CDR3 in DNA: TGTGCCAGCAGCCTCCCCCGCGGGACGAACACCGGGGAGCTGTTTTTT. Amino acid sequence: CASSLPRGTNTGELFF.

The chain carries TRBV11-3 and TRBJ2-1; 7 positions match TRBD1. Germline CDR1 is SGHNT and CDR2 is YENEEA. This CDR3 region has 15 residues. The trim removed 6 bases at V and 2 bases at J, leaving 7 bases unmatched. The CDR3 loop reads CASSKTGSAYNEQFF. The CDR3 coding sequence is TGTGCCAGCAGTAAGACAGGGAGCGCCTACAATGAGCAGTTCTTC.

This sequence joins TRBV21-1 and TRBJ2-3. TRBV21-1 is designated a pseudogene. The CDR3 contains 14 residues. For the CDR3, the DNA is TGTGCCAGCAGCAAAGAGGGTCTAAACAATACGCAGTATTTT. It encodes CASSKEGLNNTQYF.

This rearrangement joins TRBV7-8 to TRBJ2-7; TRBD1 matches at 9 bases. Germline V lookup: CDR1 SGHVS, CDR2 FQNEAQ. The CDR3 is made up of 14 amino acids. The junction had 8 bases not matched to a gene; V was cut back by 5 bases and J by 6 bases. The chain's CDR3 is CASSHPGQGGEQYF. DNA of the CDR3: TGTGCCAGCAGCCATCCGGGACAGGGAGGCGAGCAGTACTTC.